Listed here are 22 T cell receptor beta chains from one sample, sequenced in a study of T cells in Graves' hyperthyroidism and ophthalmopathy. TCR beta CDR3 regions were amplified from RNA. TCR CDR3 underwent first-round RT-PCR with the HTBI primer set. A single record per CDR3 protein comes from TCRdb applying MiXCR to the multiplex PCR reads. Here the sample spans about 320,000 distinct CDR3 sequences, around a sixth being singletons. The sample was blood. The receptors stem from a man aged 30 to 39 with Graves' hyperthyroidism.

This clonotype was detected ten times or more. The chain employs TRBV11-2 and TRBJ2-7; tentative D call: TRBD1 (5 bases). Germline V gene sequence: CDR1 SGHAT, CDR2 FQNNGV. The CDR3 runs to 14 residues. V shed 3 bases and J shed 4 bases, with 13 bases lying between them. Here the CDR3 reads CASSFGQGPYEQYF. The CDR3 nucleotides are TGTGCCAGCAGCTTTGGGCAGGGTCCGTACGAGCAGTACTTC.

The V call is TRBV7-2, the J call TRBJ1-2; D remains unclear. Trimming removed 5 bases from V and 8 bases from J, with 18 bases in between. Germline V gene data show CDR1 as SGHTA and CDR2 as FQGNSA. This CDR3 comprises 14 residues. CDR3 bases: TGTGCCAGCAGCCAAAACCCGGGAGCGGAGGGCTACACCTTC. Translated: CASSQNPGAEGYTF.

This clonotype was detected a few times. The chain links TRBV5-1 to TRBJ2-7; D is unclear. V shed 2 bases and J shed 2 bases, with 11 bases lying between them. CDR1 and CDR2 (germline): SGHRS, YFSETQ. The length of the CDR3 is 14 residues. The CDR3 is CASSFSDQTYEQYF. The DNA of the CDR3 is TGCGCCAGCAGCTTTTCAGACCAAACCTACGAGCAGTACTTC.

V gene TRBV12-3 or TRBV12-4 combines with J gene TRBJ2-1; TRBD2 agrees at 13 bases. The CDR3 consists of 14 residues. V lost 6 bases, J lost 5 bases, and 1 base stayed unmatched. The CDR3 is CASRTSGGHNEQFF. Written as DNA, the CDR3 is TGTGCCAGCAGGACTAGCGGGGGGCACAATGAGCAGTTCTTC.

The chain links TRBV7-3 to TRBJ2-2; D ambiguous. The CDR3 loop spans 13 amino acids. The germline CDR1 and CDR2 sequences are SGHTA and FQGTGA. Trimming removed 4 bases at V and 6 bases at J, with 9 bases between. In DNA form, the CDR3 reads TGTGCCAGCAGCTCTGAGTTTCCCGGGGAGCTGTTTTTT. It yields the protein CASSSEFPGELFF.

This clonotype was detected many times. The chain has TRBV20-1 and TRBJ2-1; 9 bases fit TRBD2. The V gene's germline CDR1 is DFQATT and CDR2 SNEGSKA (reference sequence). V shed 2 bases and J 3 bases; nucleotides not matched to a gene: 5. This CDR3 comprises 15 residues. CDR3 DNA sequence: TGCAGTGCTAGACAAAGCGGGAGGAGCTACAATGAGCAGTTCTTC. As protein: CSARQSGRSYNEQFF.

This clonotype was counted at least ten times. The junction shows a germline mismatch at one end, possibly a read error. V and J are TRBV7-7 and TRBJ2-5, with D possibly being TRBD1 or TRBD2 (6 bases each). Germline V gene sequence: CDR1 SSHAT, CDR2 FNYEAQ (reference sequence). The CDR3 loop spans 14 amino acids. The chain's CDR3 is CASSLAWGAETQYF. The CDR3 coding sequence is TGTGCTAGCAGCTTAGCGTGGGGGGCAGAGACCCAGTACTTC.

The chain employs TRBV29-1 and TRBJ2-1; TRBD1 might be the D (6 bases). This CDR3 has 15 amino acids. V was pared by 1 base and J by 4 bases, with 14 bases between. CDR1 and CDR2 (germline): SQVTM, ANQGSEA. CDR3 protein: CSVEGGSRGYNEQFF. The CDR3 bases are TGCAGCGTTGAAGGGGGGAGCAGGGGATACAATGAGCAGTTCTTC.

The chain links TRBV6-6 to TRBJ2-5; D not resolved. CDR3 length: 14 amino acids. Trimming pared 2 bases from V and 5 bases from J, leaving 12 bases between. The germline CDR1 and CDR2 sequences are MNHNY and SVGAGI (reference sequence). The CDR3 bases are TGTGCCAGCAGTTACAGGGAAGGGTCGGAGACCCAGTACTTC. This gives the protein CASSYREGSETQYF.

This clonotype was observed a handful of times. A much larger clone is a single base away; this may be a read error. In nucleotides, the CDR3 is TGCAGCGTTAGGACGGGAGGGGACACTGAAGCTTTCTTT. It translates to CSVRTGGDTEAFF. V and J are TRBV29-1 and TRBJ1-1; TRBD1 is a possible D gene (5 bases). The CDR3 has 13 amino acids. With 5 bases removed from V and 3 bases from J, the gap between germline ends came to 13 bases. CDR1 SQVTM and CDR2 ANQGSEA come from the germline V gene.

This sequence joins TRBV18 and TRBJ2-1, with 9 bases aligning to TRBD1. This CDR3 spans 13 amino acids. Germline V gives CDR1 KGHSH, CDR2 LQKENI. V trimming: 3 bases; J trimming: 13 bases; junction bases outside the gene matches: 7. For the CDR3, the DNA is TGTGCCAGCTCACCGGGGACAGGGTTTGAACAGTTCTTC. The encoded protein is CASSPGTGFEQFF.

Points on this clonotype: At one of its ends the junction is not consistent with the germline gene, which may arise from a read error. This sequence joins TRBV7-9 and TRBJ2-7; no clear D gene. This CDR3 region has 12 residues. Germline-derived CDR1 and CDR2 are SEHNR and FQNEAQ (reference sequence). The CDR3 here is CASSYEVAERYF. CDR3 nucleotides: TGTGCCAGCAGCTATGAGGTTGCCGAGCGGTACTTC.

The genes are TRBV12-3 or TRBV12-4 and TRBJ2-7, with unresolved D. V was cut by 5 bases and J by 5 bases, with 13 bases left in between. CDR3 length equals 13 residues. The CDR3 here is CASSLMADNEQYF. In DNA form, the CDR3 reads TGTGCCAGCAGTCTCATGGCGGATAACGAGCAGTACTTC.

This clonotype was picked up many times. The rearrangement uses TRBV19 and TRBJ2-1, with a possible D match to TRBD1 (5 bases). The germline V and J ends were trimmed by 7 bases and 4 bases, with 14 bases remaining between them. Germline V gene data show CDR1 as LNHDA and CDR2 as SQIVND (reference sequence). The CDR3 extends over 14 amino acids. In nucleotides, the CDR3 is TGTGCCAGTACTGAAGGGCAGGGATACAATGAGCAGTTCTTC. Translating gives CASTEGQGYNEQFF.

This clonotype showed up just a few times. The V gene is TRBV5-4, the J gene TRBJ2-5; TRBD2 matches at 8 bases. CDR3 size: 14 residues. CDR1 is SGHNT, CDR2 YYREEE, per germline (reference sequence). V dropped 2 bases and J dropped 5; count of bases not matched to a gene: 5. CDR3 sequence: CASSFWTSPETQYF. In nucleotides, the CDR3 is TGTGCCAGCAGCTTTTGGACTAGCCCCGAGACCCAGTACTTC.

This clonotype has more than one count but fewer than ten. This chain links TRBV25-1 with TRBJ2-7; D gene unclear. CDR1 and CDR2 from the germline V gene are MGHDK and SYGVNS. The CDR3 is 13 residues long. The V end lost 3 bases, the J end lost 3 bases, and 9 bases lay between the germline ends. In nucleotides, the CDR3 is TGTGCCAGCAGTGACAGTCCCTTCTACGAGCAGTACTTC. It encodes CASSDSPFYEQYF.

V gene TRBV7-9 combines with J gene TRBJ2-1; 12 bases line up with TRBD2. The V gene's germline CDR1 is SEHNR and CDR2 FQNEAQ (reference sequence). J lost 5 bases, V lost 4 bases, and 3 bases had no gene match. The CDR3 runs 15 residues. CDR3 in DNA: TGTGCCAGCAGCTCTAGCGGGAGGGCGCACAATGAGCAGTTCTTC. Translating gives CASSSSGRAHNEQFF.

As regards this clonotype: A read error may be the cause here, since a much bigger clone is one base away. The V call is TRBV28, the J call TRBJ2-3; 12 bases align to TRBD2. The CDR3 extends over 17 amino acids. Germline V CDR1 and CDR2: MDHEN, SYDVKM. CDR3 nucleotide sequence: TGTACCAGCAGTTTAAGTCTAGCGGGAGGGATAGCGGATACGCAGTATTTT. Its protein product is CTSSLSLAGGIADTQYF.

This rearrangement joins TRBV9 to TRBJ2-5, with TRBD1 as a possible D gene (5 bases). This CDR3 is 13 amino acids long. The germline V gene has CDR1 SGDLS and CDR2 YYNGEE. Trimming pared 4 bases from V and 5 bases from J, leaving 12 bases between. This chain's CDR3 is CASSTGWGETQYF. CDR3 sequence (DNA): TGTGCCAGCAGCACAGGATGGGGTGAGACCCAGTACTTC. Full variable domain (outside the CDR3, taken from reference TRBV9 and TRBJ2-5): DSGVTQTPKHLITATGQRVTLRCSPRSGDLSVYWYQQSLDQGLQFLIQYYNGEERAKGNILERFSAQQFPDLHSELNLSSLELGDSALYFCASSTGWGETQYFGPGTRLLVL.

This clonotype appeared many times. The rearrangement uses TRBV11-2 and TRBJ2-1; 7 positions match TRBD2. The CDR3 totals 15 residues. In germline, CDR1 is SGHAT, CDR2 FQNNGV. The V gene end was trimmed by 3 bases and the J gene end by 2 bases; junction bases not matched to a gene: 4. CDR3 sequence reads: CASSLRREAYNEQFF. The CDR3 DNA is TGTGCCAGCAGCTTGAGACGGGAGGCCTACAATGAGCAGTTCTTC.

This clonotype was seen ten or more times. This chain links TRBV12-3 or TRBV12-4 with TRBJ2-4, with D tentatively TRBD1 (9 bases). This CDR3 is 15 amino acids long. Trimming took off 1 base at V and 9 bases at J, with 16 bases between the two ends. CDR3 nucleotide sequence: TGTGCCAGCAGTTTAGAGGTAGCGGGACAGGGCATTCAGTACTTC. This translates into CASSLEVAGQGIQYF.

This clonotype was recorded many times. This chain connects TRBV30 to TRBJ2-3; no clear D. CDR1 is GTSNPN, CDR2 SVGIG, per germline (reference sequence). The CDR3 length is 12 residues. Trimming stripped 2 bases from V and 9 bases from J, with 12 bases between. In nucleotides, the CDR3 is TGTGCCTGGAGTCCGGGCTCAGGCACGCAGTATTTT. It specifies CAWSPGSGTQYF.